Described below is a single T cell receptor (beta chain) sequence and its context. This sample is part of a study of blood T cell repertoires in COVID-19. Assay: immunoSEQ multiplex PCR; the TCRdb copy retains only in-frame clones and omits some. The table includes 150,000 to 200,000 clones, around three quarters detected once. Participant-reported clinical history was the basis for cohort assignment. V was shortened by 6 bases and J by 1 base, with 13 bases between the two germline ends. Germline V gene data show CDR1 as MDHEN and CDR2 as SYDVKM. The CDR3 contains 15 residues. This rearrangement joins TRBV28 to TRBJ1-5; the D gene is possibly TRBD1 (6 bases). The sequencing input was PBMCs or T cells enriched from blood (not recorded which). The source is a woman aged 45-60 years with acute COVID-19. The CDR3: CASRGGQLSNQPQHF. CDR3 bases: TGTGCCAGCAGGGGGGGGCAGTTAAGCAATCAGCCCCAGCATTTT.